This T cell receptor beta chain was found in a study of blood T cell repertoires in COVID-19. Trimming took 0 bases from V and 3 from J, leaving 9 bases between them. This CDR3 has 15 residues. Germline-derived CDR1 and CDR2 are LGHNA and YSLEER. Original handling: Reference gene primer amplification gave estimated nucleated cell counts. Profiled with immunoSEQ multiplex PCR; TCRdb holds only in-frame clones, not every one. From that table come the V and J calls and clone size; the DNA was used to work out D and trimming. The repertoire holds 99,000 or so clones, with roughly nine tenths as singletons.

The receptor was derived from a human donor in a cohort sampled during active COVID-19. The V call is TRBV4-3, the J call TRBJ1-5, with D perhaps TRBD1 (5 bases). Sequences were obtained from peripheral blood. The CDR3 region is CASSQDRGYNQPQHF. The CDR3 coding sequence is TGCGCCAGCAGCCAAGATCGGGGGTACAATCAGCCCCAGCATTTT.